This TCR beta chain originates from a study of neoadjuvant anti-PD-1 for oral cavity cancer. Background on the study: Patients without progression received a fourth nivolumab dose around day 43, then surgical resection on days 50-56. Study-level points and caveats: Higher pretreatment blood Treg/Th17 ratios correlated with higher pretreatment blood and lower post-treatment tumor TCRbeta clonality. TCR analyses covered only a few patients per response group.

Some clones are missing from TCRdb's copy, which holds only in-frame ones; the method was immunoSEQ multiplex PCR. The sample shows over 10,000 clones, around 58% of them seen only once. CDR1 and CDR2 (germline): WSHSY, SAAADI. The CDR3 runs 15 residues. With 3 bases removed from V and 2 bases from J, the gap between germline ends came to 11 bases. By share, this clone ranks as medium-sized (0.01 to 0.1%). Its antigen is undetermined. Cohort: HPV-negative, locally advanced oral cavity squamous cell carcinoma patients. The material sequenced was tumor tissue, taken before nivolumab (anti-PD-1) treatment. V is TRBV10-2 and J is TRBJ1-5, with D unclear. The TCR comes from a person aged 40-85 years with oral cavity squamous cell carcinoma. CDR3 in DNA: TGCGCCAGCAGTGACACCCCAGGAGGCAATCAGCCCCAGCATTTT. Its protein product is CASSDTPGGNQPQHF.